This entry features one T cell receptor beta chain sequence. Its cognate antigen is unknown. Compared with germline, one end of the junction differs, possibly owing to a read error. The sample belongs to a study of T cells in Graves' hyperthyroidism and ophthalmopathy. Diagnosing involved the use of clinical symptoms, serum thyroxine and TRAb, thyroid ultrasound and orbital computed tomography. Amplified TCR beta CDR3 regions came from RNA transcripts. HTBI primers were used for first-round RT-PCR of the TCR CDR3. TCRdb used MiXCR to reprocess the multiplex PCR reads, holding one entry per CDR3 protein. Here the sample spans 350,000 or so distinct CDR3 sequences, about 18% being singletons. CDR1 is SGHRS, CDR2 YFSETQ, per germline. There are 13 residues in the CDR3. General observations from the study: In simple terms, a model built on 13 V-J features told ophthalmopathy apart from stable hyperthyroidism.

The chain joins TRBV5-1 to TRBJ2-5, with D possibly matching TRBD2 (7 bases). Material for sequencing was blood. The TCR originated in a woman in her 30s with Graves' hyperthyroidism that later progressed to Graves' ophthalmopathy. The CDR3 nucleotides read TGCGCCAGCAGCTTGGACACCGGGGGGCCTTGGCACTTC. The encoded protein is CASSLDTGGPWHF.